This T cell receptor (beta chain) was sequenced for a study of B cell selection in AIRE deficiency. V lost 6 bases and J 5 bases, leaving 10 bases between the germline ends. The CDR3 has 11 residues. In germline, CDR1 is DFQATT, CDR2 SNEGSKA (reference sequence). The sorted conventional CD4 T cells were gated as CD4+CD127+. Original methodology: Conventional T cell pools: about 100,000 distinct patient, some 1.3x10^5 donor TCRbeta sequences. The data were produced by immunoSEQ multiplex PCR, yet TCRdb's version contains in-frame clones alone and is incomplete. V, J and clone size reflect that table, while D and trimming were determined from the DNA. This sample has about 25,000 clones, with roughly 95% found just once. With respect to this clone: As yet, its antigen is unknown.

Study results and limitations: Tconv and Treg cells from AIRE-deficient patients resembled healthy donors in TCRBV usage, CDR3 length and diversity.

The source material was CD4+CD127+ conventional T cells sorted from PBMCs. This sequence originates from a human donor in good health. The chain combines TRBV20-1 with TRBJ1-2; D call uncertain. The CDR3 DNA is TGCAGTGCCTCCGCTCCGTATGGCTACACCTTC. This gives the protein CSASAPYGYTF.